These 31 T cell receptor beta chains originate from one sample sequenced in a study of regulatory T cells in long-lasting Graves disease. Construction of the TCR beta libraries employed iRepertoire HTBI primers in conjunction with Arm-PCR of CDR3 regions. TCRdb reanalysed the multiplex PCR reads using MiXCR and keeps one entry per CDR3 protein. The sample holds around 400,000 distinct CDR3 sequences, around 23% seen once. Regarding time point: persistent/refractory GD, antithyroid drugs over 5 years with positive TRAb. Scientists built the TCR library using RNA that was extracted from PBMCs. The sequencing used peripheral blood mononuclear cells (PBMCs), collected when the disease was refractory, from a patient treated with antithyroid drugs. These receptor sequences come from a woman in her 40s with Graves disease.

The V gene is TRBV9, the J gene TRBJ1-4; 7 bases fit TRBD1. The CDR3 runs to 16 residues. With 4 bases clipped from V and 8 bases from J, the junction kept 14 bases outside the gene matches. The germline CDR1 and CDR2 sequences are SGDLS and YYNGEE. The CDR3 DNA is TGTGCCAGCAGCTCCGGGACAGAGGTCATAGGCGAAAAACTGTTTTTT. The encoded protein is CASSSGTEVIGEKLFF.

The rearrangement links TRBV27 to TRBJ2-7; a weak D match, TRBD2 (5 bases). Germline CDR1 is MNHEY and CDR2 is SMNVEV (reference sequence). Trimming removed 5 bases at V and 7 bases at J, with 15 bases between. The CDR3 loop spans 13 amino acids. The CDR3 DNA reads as TGTGCCAGCAGTCACCGGGATCGCAAAGAGCAGTACTTC. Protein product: CASSHRDRKEQYF.

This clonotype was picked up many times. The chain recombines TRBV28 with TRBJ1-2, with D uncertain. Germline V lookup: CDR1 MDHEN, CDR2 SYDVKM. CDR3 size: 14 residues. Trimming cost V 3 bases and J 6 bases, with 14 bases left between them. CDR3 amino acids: CASSFVGPRDGYTF. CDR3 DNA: TGTGCCAGCAGTTTCGTCGGTCCCCGGGATGGCTACACCTTC.

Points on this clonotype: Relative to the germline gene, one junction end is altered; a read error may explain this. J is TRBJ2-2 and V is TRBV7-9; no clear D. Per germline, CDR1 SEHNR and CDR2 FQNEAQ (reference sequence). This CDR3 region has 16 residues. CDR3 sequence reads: CAGSFQNPANTGELFF. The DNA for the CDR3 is TGTGCCGGCAGCTTCCAGAATCCCGCGAACACCGGGGAGCTGTTTTTT.

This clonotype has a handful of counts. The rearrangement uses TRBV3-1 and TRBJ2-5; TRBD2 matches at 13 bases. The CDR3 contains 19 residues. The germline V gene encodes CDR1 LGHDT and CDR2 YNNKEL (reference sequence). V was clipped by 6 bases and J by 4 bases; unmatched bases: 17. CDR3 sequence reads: CASSHSSLLAGGIGETQYF. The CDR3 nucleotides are TGTGCCAGCAGTCACTCCAGCCTACTAGCGGGAGGGATTGGAGAGACCCAGTACTTC.

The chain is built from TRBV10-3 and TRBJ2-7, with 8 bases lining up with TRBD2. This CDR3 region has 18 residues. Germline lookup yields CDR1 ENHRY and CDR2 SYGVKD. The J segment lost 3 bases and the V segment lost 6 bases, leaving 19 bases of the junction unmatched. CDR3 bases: TGTGCCATCAGCCGTACAAAAACTAACCCCGGGACTAGCTACGAGCAGTACTTC. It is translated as CAISRTKTNPGTSYEQYF.

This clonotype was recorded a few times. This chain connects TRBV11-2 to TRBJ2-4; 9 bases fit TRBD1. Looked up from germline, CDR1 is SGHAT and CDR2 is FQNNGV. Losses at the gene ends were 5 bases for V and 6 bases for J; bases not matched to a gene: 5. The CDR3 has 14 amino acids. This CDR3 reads CASSRDRDLNIQYF. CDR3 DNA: TGTGCCAGCAGCCGGGACAGGGACTTAAACATTCAGTACTTC.

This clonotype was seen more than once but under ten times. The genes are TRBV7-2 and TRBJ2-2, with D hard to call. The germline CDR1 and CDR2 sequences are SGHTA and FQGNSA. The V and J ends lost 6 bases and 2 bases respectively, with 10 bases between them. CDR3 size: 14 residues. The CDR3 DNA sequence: TGTGCCAGCAGTTGGTGGAAAAACACCGGGGAGCTGTTTTTT. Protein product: CASSWWKNTGELFF.

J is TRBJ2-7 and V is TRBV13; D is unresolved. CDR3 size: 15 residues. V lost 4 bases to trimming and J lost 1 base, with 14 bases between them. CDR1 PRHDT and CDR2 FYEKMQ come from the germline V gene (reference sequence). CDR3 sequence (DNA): TGTGCCAGCAGCTCTTCCCGGCAGTTTTCCTACGAGCAGTACTTC. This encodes CASSSSRQFSYEQYF.

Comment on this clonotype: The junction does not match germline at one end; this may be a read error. For the CDR3, the DNA is TGTGCCAGCAGCCCTATCGGAACCACCATATATTTT. Protein product: CASSPIGTTIYF. The V gene is TRBV7-9, the J gene TRBJ1-3; no firm D call. The CDR3 has 12 amino acids. CDR1 and CDR2 (germline): SEHNR, FQNEAQ (reference sequence).

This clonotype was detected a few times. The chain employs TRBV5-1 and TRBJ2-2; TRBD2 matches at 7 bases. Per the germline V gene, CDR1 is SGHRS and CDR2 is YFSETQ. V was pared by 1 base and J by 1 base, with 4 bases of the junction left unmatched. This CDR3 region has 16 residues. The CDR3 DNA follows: TGCGCCAGCAGCTTGAGGTCGGGAGGGAACACCGGGGAGCTGTTTTTT. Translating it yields CASSLRSGGNTGELFF.

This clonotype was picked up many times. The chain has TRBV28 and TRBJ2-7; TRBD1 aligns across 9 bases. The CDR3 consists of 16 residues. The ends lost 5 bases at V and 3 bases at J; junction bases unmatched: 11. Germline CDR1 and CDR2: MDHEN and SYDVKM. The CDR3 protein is CASSPHDRGGYYEQYF. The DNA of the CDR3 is TGTGCCAGCAGTCCCCACGACAGGGGGGGGTACTACGAGCAGTACTTC.

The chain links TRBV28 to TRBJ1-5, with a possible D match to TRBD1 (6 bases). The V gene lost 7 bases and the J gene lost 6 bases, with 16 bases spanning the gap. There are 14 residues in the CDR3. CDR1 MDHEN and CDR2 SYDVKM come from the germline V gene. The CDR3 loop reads CASTRPGVSQPQHF. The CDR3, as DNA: TGTGCCAGCACTCGACCAGGGGTTAGTCAGCCCCAGCATTTT.

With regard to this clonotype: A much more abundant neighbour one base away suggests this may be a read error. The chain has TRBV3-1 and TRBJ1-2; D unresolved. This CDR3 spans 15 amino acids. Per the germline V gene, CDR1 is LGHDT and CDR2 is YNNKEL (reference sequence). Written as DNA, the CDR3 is TGTGTCAGCAGCCAAGGTGTCAGATCGTCCAATGGCTACACCTTC. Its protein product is CVSSQGVRSSNGYTF. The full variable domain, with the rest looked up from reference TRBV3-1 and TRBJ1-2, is DTAVSQTPKYLVTQMGNDKSIKCEQNLGHDTMYWYKQDSKKFLKIMFSYNNKELIINETVPNRFSPKSPDKAHLNLHINSLELGDSAVYFCVSSQGVRSSNGYTFGSGTRLTVV.

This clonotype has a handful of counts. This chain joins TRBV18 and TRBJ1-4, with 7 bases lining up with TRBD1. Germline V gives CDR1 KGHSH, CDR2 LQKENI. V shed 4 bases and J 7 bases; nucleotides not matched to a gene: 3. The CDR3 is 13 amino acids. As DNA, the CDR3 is TGTGCCAGCTCACGGGGGACAGCTGAAAAACTGTTTTTT. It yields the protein CASSRGTAEKLFF.

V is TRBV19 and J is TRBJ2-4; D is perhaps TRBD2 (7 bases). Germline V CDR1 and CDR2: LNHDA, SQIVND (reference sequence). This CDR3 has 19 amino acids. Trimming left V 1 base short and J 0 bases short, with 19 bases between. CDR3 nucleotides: TGTGCCAGTAGTATAGGCCGATTACAGGGAGGGTTAGCCAAAAACATTCAGTACTTC. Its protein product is CASSIGRLQGGLAKNIQYF. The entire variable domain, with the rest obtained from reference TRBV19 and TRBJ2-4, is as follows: DGGITQSPKYLFRKEGQNVTLSCEQNLNHDAMYWYRQDPGQGLRLIYYSQIVNDFQKGDIAEGYSVSREKKESFPLTVTSAQKNPTAFYLCASSIGRLQGGLAKNIQYFGAGTRLSVL.

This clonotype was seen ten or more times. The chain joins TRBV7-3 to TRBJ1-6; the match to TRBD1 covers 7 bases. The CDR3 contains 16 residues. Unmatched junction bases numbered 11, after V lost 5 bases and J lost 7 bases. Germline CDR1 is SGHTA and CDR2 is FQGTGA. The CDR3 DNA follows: TGTGCCAGCAGCGTTATGGAGAGGGGGCACAATTCACCCCTCCACTTT. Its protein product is CASSVMERGHNSPLHF.

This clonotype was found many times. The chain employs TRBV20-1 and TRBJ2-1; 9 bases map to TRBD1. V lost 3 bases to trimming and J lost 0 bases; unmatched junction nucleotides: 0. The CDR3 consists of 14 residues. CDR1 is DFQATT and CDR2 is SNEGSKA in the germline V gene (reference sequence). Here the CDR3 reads CSARDRGSYNEQFF. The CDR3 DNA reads TGCAGTGCTAGGGACAGGGGCTCCTACAATGAGCAGTTCTTC.

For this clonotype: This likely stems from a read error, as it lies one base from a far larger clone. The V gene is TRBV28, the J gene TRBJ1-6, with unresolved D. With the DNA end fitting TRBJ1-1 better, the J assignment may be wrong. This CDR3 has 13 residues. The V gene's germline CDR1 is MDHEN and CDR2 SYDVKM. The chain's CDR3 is CASSQYLNAEAFF. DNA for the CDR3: TGTGCCAGCAGTCAATATTTGAACGCTGAAGCTTTCTTT.

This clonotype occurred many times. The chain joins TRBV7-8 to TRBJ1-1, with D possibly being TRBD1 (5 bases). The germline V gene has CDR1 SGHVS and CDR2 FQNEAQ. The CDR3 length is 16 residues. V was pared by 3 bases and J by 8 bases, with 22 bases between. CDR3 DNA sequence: TGTGCCAGCAGCTTCTGGGGCAGGGAGGGCCATCAAGAAGCTTTCTTT. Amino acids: CASSFWGREGHQEAFF.

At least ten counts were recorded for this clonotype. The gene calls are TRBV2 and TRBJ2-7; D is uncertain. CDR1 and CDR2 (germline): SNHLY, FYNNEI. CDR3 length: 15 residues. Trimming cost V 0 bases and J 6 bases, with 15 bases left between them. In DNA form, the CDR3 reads TGTGCCAGCAGTGAAGCAACAGCCAACTTGGGCGAGCAGTACTTC. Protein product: CASSEATANLGEQYF.

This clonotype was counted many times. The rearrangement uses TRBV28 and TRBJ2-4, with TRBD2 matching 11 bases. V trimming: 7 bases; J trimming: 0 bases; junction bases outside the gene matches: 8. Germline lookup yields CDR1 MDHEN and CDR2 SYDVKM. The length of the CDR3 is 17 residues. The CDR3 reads CASTTSGSPLAKNIQYF. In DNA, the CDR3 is TGTGCCAGCACCACTAGCGGGAGTCCGCTAGCCAAAAACATTCAGTACTTC.

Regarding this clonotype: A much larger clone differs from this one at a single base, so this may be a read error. The CDR3 loop is CVSSTGKWETQYF. CDR3 bases: TGTGTCAGCAGCACCGGGAAGTGGGAGACCCAGTACTTC. The J gene is TRBJ2-5, the V gene TRBV7-3; TRBD2 might be the D (5 bases). The CDR3 is 13 residues long. Germline V lookup: CDR1 SGHTA, CDR2 FQGTGA. The full variable domain, rest sourced from reference TRBV7-3 and TRBJ2-5, is GAGVSQTPSNKVTEKGKYVELRCDPISGHTALYWYRQSLGQGPEFLIYFQGTGAADDSGLPNDRFFAVRPEGSVSTLKIQRTERGDSAVYLCVSSTGKWETQYFGPGTRLLVL.

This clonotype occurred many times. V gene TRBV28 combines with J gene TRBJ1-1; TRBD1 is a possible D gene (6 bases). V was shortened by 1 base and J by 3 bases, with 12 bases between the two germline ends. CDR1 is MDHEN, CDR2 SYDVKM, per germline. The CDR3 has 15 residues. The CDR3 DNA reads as TGTGCCAGCAGTTTATTTATAGGGGGGGACACTGAAGCTTTCTTT. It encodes CASSLFIGGDTEAFF.

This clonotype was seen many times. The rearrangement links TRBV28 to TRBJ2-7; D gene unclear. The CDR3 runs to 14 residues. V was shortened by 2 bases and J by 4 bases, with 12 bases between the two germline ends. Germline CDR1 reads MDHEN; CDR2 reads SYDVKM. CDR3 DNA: TGTGCCAGCAGTTTAATCGGGCAGGCTTACGAGCAGTACTTC. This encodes CASSLIGQAYEQYF. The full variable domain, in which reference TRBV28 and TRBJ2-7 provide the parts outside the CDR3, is DVKVTQSSRYLVKRTGEKVFLECVQDMDHENMFWYRQDPGLGLRLIYFSYDVKMKEKGDIPEGYSVSREKKERFSLILESASTNQTSMYLCASSLIGQAYEQYFGPGTRLTVT.

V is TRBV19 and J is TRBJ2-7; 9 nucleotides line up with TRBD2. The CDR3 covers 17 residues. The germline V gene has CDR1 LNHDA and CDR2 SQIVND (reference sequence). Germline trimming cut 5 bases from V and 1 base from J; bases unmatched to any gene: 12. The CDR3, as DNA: TGTGCCAGTAGTCCCCGGGGAGCGGGAGGCCGTTCCTACGAGCAGTACTTC. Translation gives CASSPRGAGGRSYEQYF.

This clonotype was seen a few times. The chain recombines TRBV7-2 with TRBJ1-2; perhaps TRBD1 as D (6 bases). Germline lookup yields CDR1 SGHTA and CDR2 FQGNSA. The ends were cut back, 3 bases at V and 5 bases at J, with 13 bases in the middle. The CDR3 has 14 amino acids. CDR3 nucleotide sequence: TGTGCCAGCAGCTTGATTACAGGGATATATGGCTACACCTTC. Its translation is CASSLITGIYGYTF.

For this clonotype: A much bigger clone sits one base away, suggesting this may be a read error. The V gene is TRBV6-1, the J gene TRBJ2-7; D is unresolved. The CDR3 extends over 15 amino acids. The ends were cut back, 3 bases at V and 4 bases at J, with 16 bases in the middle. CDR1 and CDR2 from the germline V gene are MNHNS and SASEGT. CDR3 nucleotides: TGTGCCAGCAGTGAGTCGAGGATCTTTAAATACGAGCAGTACTTC. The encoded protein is CASSESRIFKYEQYF.

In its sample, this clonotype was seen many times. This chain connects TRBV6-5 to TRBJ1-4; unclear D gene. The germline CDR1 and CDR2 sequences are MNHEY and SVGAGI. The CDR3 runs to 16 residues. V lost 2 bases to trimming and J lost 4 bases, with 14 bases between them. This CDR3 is CASSYDGTANNEKLFF. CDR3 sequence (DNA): TGTGCCAGCAGTTACGATGGAACAGCAAATAATGAAAAACTGTTTTTT.

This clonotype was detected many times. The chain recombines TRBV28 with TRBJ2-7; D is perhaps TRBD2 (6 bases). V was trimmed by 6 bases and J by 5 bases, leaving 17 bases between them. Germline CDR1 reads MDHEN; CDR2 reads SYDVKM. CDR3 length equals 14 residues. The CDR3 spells CASSKDYSGDEQYF. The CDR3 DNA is TGTGCCAGCAGCAAGGACTACTCTGGTGACGAGCAGTACTTC.

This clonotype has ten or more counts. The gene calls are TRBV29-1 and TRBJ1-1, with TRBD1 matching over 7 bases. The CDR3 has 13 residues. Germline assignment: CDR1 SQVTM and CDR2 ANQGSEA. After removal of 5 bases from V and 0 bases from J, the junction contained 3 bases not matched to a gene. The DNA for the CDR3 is TGCAGCGTTATGGGACAGATGAACACTGAAGCTTTCTTT. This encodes CSVMGQMNTEAFF. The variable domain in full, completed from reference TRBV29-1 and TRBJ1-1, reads SAVISQKPSRDICQRGTSLTIQCQVDSQVTMMFWYRQQPGQSLTLIATANQGSEATYESGFVIDKFPISRPNLTFSTLTVSNMSPEDSSIYLCSVMGQMNTEAFFGQGTRLTVV.